This TCR beta chain was sequenced in a study of blood T cell repertoires in COVID-19. About the study: T cells, B-cell-depleted T cells, or PBMCs supplied cDNA or gDNA.

Original methodology: Scientists estimated how many nucleated cells there were by amplifying reference gene primers. Produced via immunoSEQ multiplex PCR; TCRdb's table is partial and in-frame only. V, J and clone size were drawn from that table, and D and trimming were deduced from the DNA. This table has around 200,000 clones, approximately 80% appearing once. V gave up 6 bases and J gave up 4 bases, with 18 bases separating them. Germline V gene data show CDR1 as KGHDR and CDR2 as SFDVKD. The CDR3 has 16 amino acids. The sequenced sample consisted of peripheral blood. The receptor comes from a human donor in a cohort sampled during active COVID-19. The chain employs TRBV24-1 and TRBJ1-5, with D possibly being TRBD1 (5 bases). The CDR3 is CATSLTMGRANQPQHF. Written as DNA, the CDR3 is TGTGCCACCAGTTTGACAATGGGCAGGGCTAATCAGCCCCAGCATTTT.